This T cell receptor beta chain was sequenced during a study of blood T cell repertoires in COVID-19. Study summary: Samples of COVID-19 (acute and convalescent) were obtained from the United States, Italy and Spain. Nucleic acid was either cDNA or gDNA, and it came from T cells, B-cell-depleted T cells, or PBMCs.

Repertoires were generated with immunoSEQ multiplex PCR, while TCRdb's copy carries only in-frame clones and drops some. Here the sample spans about 52,000 clones, just under 90% being singletons. The germline V gene has CDR1 SGHTA and CDR2 FQGNSA. J gave up 2 bases and V 5 bases, and 8 bases lay outside the gene matches. CDR3 size: 15 residues. The sequence was collected from a man older than 75 with active or convalescent COVID-19. The sample comprised peripheral blood. This chain connects TRBV7-2 to TRBJ2-7; 8 bases map to TRBD2. CDR3 protein: CASSPGLAVTYEQYF. DNA for the CDR3: TGTGCCAGCAGCCCCGGACTAGCCGTAACCTACGAGCAGTACTTC.